This is a list of T cell receptor beta chains from one sample in a study of shared clonotypes between healthy human individuals. The method was immunoSEQ multiplex PCR; TCRdb's version includes in-frame clones alone and lacks a portion of them. The table records about 2.4 million clones, 90% to 95% of them present only once. Sequenced material: naive CD4+ T cells from PBMCs. The receptors stem from a man between 18 and 29 years old in good health. Some clones in this sample may be carry-over from other donors' samples. Each CDR3 is given with its conserved first and last residue. Each record gives: CDR3 protein, CDR3 DNA, D gene, CDR3 length, V gene, J gene. A D gene is named only where the DNA matches it firmly.

CASSVGTSIYNEQFF	TGTGCCAGCAGCGTAGGGACTAGCATCTACAATGAGCAGTTCTTC	TRBD2	15	TRBV7-3	TRBJ2-1
CASSLNPQTGYEQYF	TGCGCCAGCAGCTTAAACCCTCAGACAGGGTACGAGCAGTACTTC	TRBD1	15	TRBV5-1	TRBJ2-7
CSVSDVGNTEAFF	TGCAGCGTTTCCGACGTGGGGAACACTGAAGCTTTCTTT	.	13	TRBV29-1	TRBJ1-1
CASRIMGPGSGANVLTF	TGTGCCAGCAGAATAATGGGACCCGGCTCTGGGGCCAACGTCCTGACTTTC	.	17	TRBV2	TRBJ2-6
CASSHGQEAYEQYF	TGTGCCAGCTCCCACGGTCAGGAGGCCTACGAGCAGTACTTC	.	14	TRBV18	TRBJ2-7
CASSHIGALSSDIQYF	TGCGCCAGCAGCCACATCGGGGCCCTTTCCAGTGACATTCAGTACTTC	.	16	TRBV4-1	TRBJ2-4
CATSPGRGTATYEQYF	TGTGCCACCAGCCCAGGTAGGGGGACGGCTACCTACGAGCAGTACTTC	.	16	TRBV15	TRBJ2-7
CASSIGTGSNQPQHF	TGTGCCAGCAGCATAGGGACGGGGAGCAATCAGCCCCAGCATTTT	.	15	TRBV9	TRBJ1-5
CASRHPGELFF	TGTGCCAGCAGACATCCCGGGGAGCTGTTTTTT	.	11	TRBV7-3	TRBJ2-2
CATSRDPGTVGTGELFF	TGTGCCACCAGCAGAGATCCCGGGACGGTGGGGACCGGGGAGCTGTTTTTT	.	17	TRBV15	TRBJ2-2
CASSPTGVLVNEQFF	TGTGCCAGCAGCCCGACAGGGGTTTTGGTCAATGAGCAGTTCTTC	TRBD1	15	TRBV14	TRBJ2-1
CASSYGLAGNELIIRQFF	TGTGCCAGCAGTTACGGACTAGCGGGAAACGAGCTTATCATAAGGCAGTTCTTC	TRBD2	18	TRBV7-9	TRBJ2-1
CASSSSGTGVPPLHF	TGTGCCAGCAGTTCCTCCGGGACAGGGGTGCCACCCCTCCACTTT	TRBD1	15	TRBV6-5	TRBJ1-6
CASSLGGTDNYGYTF	TGCGCCAGCAGCTTGGGGGGGACAGATAACTATGGCTACACCTTC	TRBD1	15	TRBV5-1	TRBJ1-2
CASSPLATEGLSGNTIYF	TGTGCCAGCTCACCACTGGCGACGGAGGGACTCTCTGGAAACACCATATATTTT	.	18	TRBV18	TRBJ1-3
CAWSGTISYQPQHF	TGTGCCTGGTCCGGGACAATATCCTATCAGCCCCAGCATTTT	.	14	TRBV30	TRBJ1-5
CASSGTTGHSYEQYF	TGTGCCAGCAGTGGGACAACGGGGCACTCCTACGAGCAGTACTTC	.	15	TRBV25-1	TRBJ2-7
CASSLAETGWFYEQYF	TGTGCCAGCAGCTTAGCGGAAACAGGTTGGTTCTACGAGCAGTACTTC	.	16	TRBV7-8	TRBJ2-7
CASSLAGTGGEQYF	TGCGCCAGCAGCTTGGCCGGGACAGGGGGCGAGCAGTACTTC	TRBD1	14	TRBV5-1	TRBJ2-7
CASRRLQGELYGYTF	TGTGCCAGCAGGCGGCTACAGGGCGAGCTTTATGGCTACACCTTC	.	15	TRBV6-1	TRBJ1-2
CASSGREPVLYEQYF	TGTGCCAGCAGTGGGCGTGAGCCCGTACTCTACGAGCAGTACTTC	.	15	TRBV2	TRBJ2-7
CASSGSGGWPQHF	TGTGCCAGCAGCGGATCCGGTGGGTGGCCCCAGCATTTT	.	13	TRBV7-9	TRBJ1-5
CASAGQGRSGANVLTF	TGTGCCAGCGCGGGGCAGGGTCGATCTGGGGCCAACGTCCTGACTTTC	.	16	TRBV18	TRBJ2-6